This T cell receptor (beta chain) is drawn from a study of radiation and T cells in renal cell carcinoma. The overall study: Nephrectomy followed 15 Gy stereotactic body radiation by 4 weeks. Whole-study findings and limits: Top tumor clonotypes rose in blood 2 weeks post-radiation, then contracted.

Points on this clone: The target antigen is unknown.

Per germline, CDR1 SGHDT and CDR2 YYEEEE. Trimming took 0 bases from V and 6 from J, leaving 18 bases between them. The CDR3 is 16 residues long. Profiled with immunoSEQ multiplex PCR; TCRdb holds only in-frame clones, not every one. The sample yields about 150,000 clones, approximately 86% seen once. Time point described: blood 2 weeks post-SBRT. As for treatment: 15 Gy SBRT to primary tumor, nephrectomy 4 weeks later. Radiation-treated patients gave blood at baseline, week 2 and week 4. The chain combines TRBV5-6 with TRBJ1-1; tentative D call: TRBD1 (5 bases). The material sequenced was blood, taken from a patient whose treatment included radiotherapy and nephrectomy. The clonotype originates from a woman between 50 and 59 years old with renal cell carcinoma. As DNA, the CDR3 is TGTGCCAGCAGCTTGGAGGCAGGGTGGCGAACGGCTGAAGCTTTCTTT. Translating it yields CASSLEAGWRTAEAFF.